A single sample is the source of the 30 T cell receptor beta chains below, sequenced in a study of identifying expanded T cells in peripheral blood. TCRdb's table, derived via immunoSEQ multiplex PCR, lists solely in-frame clones and lacks some. The sample holds some 95,000 clones; 70% to 90% are singletons and the top ten take 5.5% to 6.5%. Material for sequencing was blood. Every receptor here comes from a person aged 18 to 70 in good health.

This chain uses TRBV19 with TRBJ1-5; no definite D call. Germline V gene sequence: CDR1 LNHDA, CDR2 SQIVND (reference sequence). CDR3 length equals 16 residues. Deletions cut 2 bases from V and 0 bases from J, with 11 bases between. The CDR3 is CASSIPSDHSNQPQHF. CDR3 DNA sequence: TGTGCCAGTAGTATACCGTCCGACCATAGCAATCAGCCCCAGCATTTT. Drawing the rest from reference TRBV19 and TRBJ1-5, the complete variable domain is DGGITQSPKYLFRKEGQNVTLSCEQNLNHDAMYWYRQDPGQGLRLIYYSQIVNDFQKGDIAEGYSVSREKKESFPLTVTSAQKNPTAFYLCASSIPSDHSNQPQHFGDGTRLSIL.

V usage is TRBV12-5 and J usage is TRBJ1-5; unclear D gene. Germline V lookup: CDR1 LGHNT, CDR2 FRNRAP. The CDR3 contains 12 residues. The V end was cut by 8 bases, the J end by 0 bases, with 5 bases between. The CDR3 DNA reads TGTGCTAGTTCGGATAGCAATCAGCCCCAGCATTTT. Translating it yields CASSDSNQPQHF.

The V gene is TRBV6-5, the J gene TRBJ2-7, with D unresolved. Trimming took off 0 bases at V and 4 bases at J, with 10 bases between the two ends. This CDR3 contains 14 residues. Germline V gene data show CDR1 as MNHEY and CDR2 as SVGAGI. The CDR3 is CASSYSTPDYEQYF. In nucleotides, the CDR3 is TGTGCCAGCAGTTACTCGACACCTGATTACGAGCAGTACTTC.

The chain is built from TRBV19 and TRBJ2-7, with 11 positions matching TRBD2. V lost 6 bases, J lost 2 bases, and 9 bases stayed unmatched. The CDR3 is 16 residues long. CDR1 LNHDA and CDR2 SQIVND come from the germline V gene (reference sequence). CDR3: CASSEGGTSGTYEQYF. Written as DNA, the CDR3 is TGTGCCAGTAGCGAGGGAGGGACTAGCGGTACCTACGAGCAGTACTTC.

The gene calls are TRBV9 and TRBJ2-7; TRBD1 aligns across 7 bases. The CDR3 is 14 amino acids. Germline CDR1 reads SGDLS; CDR2 reads YYNGEE. V lost 3 bases, J lost 5 bases, and 8 bases stayed unmatched. The CDR3 nucleotides are TGTGCCAGCAGCGCGCATACAACAGGGGACGAGCAGTACTTC. Residues: CASSAHTTGDEQYF.

The V call is TRBV6-1, the J call TRBJ1-2; TRBD1 might be the D (6 bases). This CDR3 spans 15 amino acids. Germline V CDR1 and CDR2: MNHNS, SASEGT. The V end was cut by 0 bases, the J end by 4 bases, with 12 bases between. CDR3 region: CASSEAAGAGYGYTF. The CDR3 DNA reads TGTGCCAGCAGTGAAGCAGCAGGGGCTGGCTATGGCTACACCTTC.

V gene TRBV6-5 combines with J gene TRBJ2-1; 13 nucleotides agree with TRBD2. The CDR3 is 15 residues long. Germline CDR1 and CDR2: MNHEY and SVGAGI. The V and J ends lost 6 bases and 8 bases, in that order; junction bases with no gene match: 7. The CDR3 is CASSELAGGPYEQFF. The CDR3 DNA follows: TGTGCCAGCAGCGAACTAGCGGGGGGGCCCTATGAGCAGTTCTTC.

This rearrangement joins TRBV5-1 to TRBJ1-1; no definite D call. Trimming removed 8 bases from V and 1 base from J, with 9 bases in between. The CDR3 consists of 12 residues. CDR1 is SGHRS and CDR2 is YFSETQ in the germline V gene. This CDR3 reads CASYTSNTEAFF. DNA for the CDR3: TGCGCCAGTTATACGTCGAACACTGAAGCTTTCTTT.

This clone came up once. This rearrangement joins TRBV4-1 to TRBJ1-2; no clear D gene. Germline lookup yields CDR1 MGHRA and CDR2 YSYEKL. The V end lost 0 bases, the J end lost 4 bases, and 12 bases lay between the germline ends. The CDR3 has 15 residues. CDR3 in amino acids: CASSQDRGQFYGYTF. For the CDR3, the DNA is TGCGCCAGCAGCCAAGACCGAGGGCAGTTCTATGGCTACACCTTC.

The genes are TRBV27 and TRBJ2-6; D is undetermined. V lost 4 bases and J lost 0, with 13 bases in between. CDR3 length equals 17 residues. Germline V gives CDR1 MNHEY, CDR2 SMNVEV (reference sequence). The CDR3 sequence is CASSSAHQNSGANVLTF. The CDR3 DNA reads as TGTGCCAGCAGTTCGGCACATCAAAACTCTGGGGCCAACGTCCTGACTTTC.

The chain uses TRBV6-1 and TRBJ2-5, with D perhaps matching TRBD1 (6 bases). Germline assignment: CDR1 MNHNS and CDR2 SASEGT. The CDR3 length is 13 residues. Trimming removed 6 bases from V and 4 bases from J, with 12 bases in between. The CDR3 reads CASRQGSGETQYF. CDR3 DNA sequence: TGTGCCAGCAGACAGGGAAGCGGAGAGACCCAGTACTTC.

This chain connects TRBV5-6 to TRBJ1-6; D is undetermined. V was pared by 2 bases and J by 7 bases, with 7 bases between. Per germline, CDR1 SGHDT and CDR2 YYEEEE. This CDR3 is built from 13 residues. CDR3 sequence (DNA): TGTGCCAGCAGCTTCGACTTAAATTCACCCCTCCACTTT. Its translation is CASSFDLNSPLHF. Based on the CDR3 plus reference TRBV5-6 and TRBJ1-6, the full variable domain is DAGVTQSPTHLIKTRGQQVTLRCSPKSGHDTVSWYQQALGQGPQFIFQYYEEEERQRGNFPDRFSGHQFPNYSSELNVNALLLGDSALYLCASSFDLNSPLHFGNGTRLTVT.

The CDR3 nucleotides are TGTGCCTCCAGGGGGGGATCCTATGGCTACACCTTC. Its translation is CASRGGSYGYTF. The chain couples TRBV19 to TRBJ1-2; 7 nucleotides agree with TRBD1. Losses at the gene ends were 11 bases for V and 4 bases for J; bases not matched to a gene: 7. Germline CDR1 is LNHDA and CDR2 is SQIVND (reference sequence). This CDR3 spans 12 amino acids.

This chain joins TRBV7-8 and TRBJ1-1; 8 bases are a match to TRBD1. The CDR3 has 15 residues. V was pared by 4 bases and J by 4 bases, with 8 bases of the junction left unmatched. Per germline, CDR1 SGHVS and CDR2 FQNEAQ. The CDR3 loop reads CASSSQGQAGTEAFF. The DNA of the CDR3 is TGTGCCAGCAGCTCGCAGGGACAGGCGGGCACTGAAGCTTTCTTT.

The V and J genes are TRBV5-1 and TRBJ1-2; TRBD1 agrees at 7 bases. V lost 8 bases, J lost 7 bases, and 14 bases stayed unmatched. From germline, CDR1 is SGHRS and CDR2 YFSETQ. The CDR3 is made up of 14 amino acids. The CDR3 is CASKTGTVVSGYTF. The CDR3 coding sequence is TGCGCCAGTAAGACGGGGACAGTTGTTAGTGGCTACACCTTC.

V and J are TRBV4-3 and TRBJ2-2, with 7 nucleotides matching TRBD2. The CDR3 is 17 amino acids. Trimming cost V 4 bases and J 5 bases; bases outside gene matches: 13. The germline gives CDR1 LGHNA, CDR2 YSLEER. The chain's CDR3 is CASSPSGGSRRTGELFF. The DNA of the CDR3 is TGCGCCAGCAGCCCGTCCGGGGGGTCACGAAGGACCGGGGAGCTGTTTTTT.

This rearrangement joins TRBV7-2 to TRBJ1-1; D unresolved. The CDR3 is 14 residues long. Germline V CDR1 and CDR2: SGHTA, FQGNSA. Trimming left V 5 bases short and J 3 bases short, with 13 bases between. Written as DNA, the CDR3 is TGTGCCAGCAGCCATACCTATTCCGACACTGAAGCTTTCTTT. It is translated as CASSHTYSDTEAFF.

The rearrangement uses TRBV5-8 and TRBJ2-3, with D unclear. V dropped 0 bases and J dropped 0 bases, with 8 bases sitting between them. This CDR3 spans 15 amino acids. Germline CDR1 and CDR2: SGHTS and YDEGEE. CDR3 nucleotide sequence: TGTGCCAGCAGCTTGGCGGGTGCTAGCACAGATACGCAGTATTTT. Translation gives CASSLAGASTDTQYF. Variable domain in full (rest from reference TRBV5-8 and TRBJ2-3): EAGVTQSPTHLIKTRGQQATLRCSPISGHTSVYWYQQALGLGLQFLLWYDEGEERNRGNFPPRFSGRQFPNYSSELNVNALELEDSALYLCASSLAGASTDTQYFGPGTRLTVL.

The V call is TRBV2, the J call TRBJ1-4, with 7 bases identical to TRBD1. Germline V lookup: CDR1 SNHLY, CDR2 FYNNEI. The CDR3 length is 15 residues. The V segment lost 4 bases and the J segment 4 bases; nucleotides outside the gene matches: 6. In DNA, the CDR3 is TGTGCCAGCAGTGTCCAACAGGGGTTTAATGAAAAACTGTTTTTT. Amino acid sequence: CASSVQQGFNEKLFF.

The V and J genes are TRBV6-1 and TRBJ2-3; D is ambiguous. Between the trimmed V and J ends, which lost 0 bases and 6 bases, there was a span of 10 bases. The CDR3 sequence is 14 residues long. Per the germline V gene, CDR1 is MNHNS and CDR2 is SASEGT. This CDR3 is CASSEASTVDTQYF. CDR3 DNA sequence: TGTGCCAGCAGTGAAGCATCAACGGTGGATACGCAGTATTTT.

V gene TRBV7-9 combines with J gene TRBJ1-4; 7 bases agree with TRBD1. The length of the CDR3 is 14 residues. CDR1 SEHNR and CDR2 FQNEAQ come from the germline V gene (reference sequence). V shed 6 bases and J 6 bases; nucleotides not matched to a gene: 7. This CDR3 is CASSQGQVYEKLFF. CDR3 DNA sequence: TGTGCCAGCAGTCAAGGACAGGTGTATGAAAAACTGTTTTTT.

CDR3 region: CASSQDISGVVSNEQFF. CDR3 nucleotides: TGCGCCAGCAGCCAAGATATTTCGGGCGTTGTAAGTAATGAGCAGTTCTTC. This chain connects TRBV4-3 to TRBJ2-1; D unclear. Germline CDR1 and CDR2: LGHNA and YSLEER. The ends were cut back, 0 bases at V and 7 bases at J, with 19 bases in the middle. The CDR3 has 17 amino acids.

V is TRBV25-1 and J is TRBJ2-5; D unclear. The CDR3 extends over 14 amino acids. The germline gives CDR1 MGHDK, CDR2 SYGVNS. The V end lost 6 bases, the J end lost 0 bases, and 11 bases lay between the germline ends. CDR3 in DNA: TGTGCCAGCAGGGGTCGGCGTAACCAAGAGACCCAGTACTTC. Its translation: CASRGRRNQETQYF.

The chain joins TRBV7-9 to TRBJ2-3; D uncertain. Germline CDR1 is SEHNR and CDR2 is FQNEAQ (reference sequence). Trimming took off 2 bases at V and 4 bases at J, with 10 bases between the two ends. The CDR3 totals 14 residues. The CDR3 loop reads CASSLSIPADTQYF. In DNA, the CDR3 is TGTGCCAGCAGCTTATCTATACCGGCAGATACGCAGTATTTT.

V usage is TRBV5-6 and J usage is TRBJ2-3, with D perhaps TRBD1 (6 bases). CDR1 is SGHDT and CDR2 is YYEEEE in the germline V gene. Trimming removed 6 bases at V and 4 bases at J, with 12 bases between. This CDR3 comprises 13 residues. The CDR3 loop reads CASTRTVPDTQYF. For the CDR3, the DNA is TGTGCCAGCACCCGGACAGTTCCAGATACGCAGTATTTT.

The gene calls are TRBV29-1 and TRBJ1-2, with 7 bases fitting TRBD1. Per the germline V gene, CDR1 is SQVTM and CDR2 is ANQGSEA. The junction had 8 bases not matched to a gene; V was cut back by 4 bases and J by 6 bases. The CDR3 covers 13 residues. Here the CDR3 DNA reads TGCAGCGTTGCCCAGACAGGGCGGGATGGCTACACCTTC. This codes for CSVAQTGRDGYTF.

This chain connects TRBV18 to TRBJ1-3, with D uncertain. CDR1 is KGHSH, CDR2 LQKENI, per germline. Trimming shortened V by 3 bases and J by 0 bases, and 12 bases separated the two germline ends. This CDR3 is 16 amino acids long. DNA for the CDR3: TGTGCCAGCTCACCGACAAAGGTCAACTCTGGAAACACCATATATTTT. Translating it yields CASSPTKVNSGNTIYF. Looking up the rest from reference TRBV18 and TRBJ1-3 gives the full variable domain: NAGVMQNPRHLVRRRGQEARLRCSPMKGHSHVYWYRQLPEEGLKFMVYLQKENIIDESGMPKERFSAEFPKEGPSILRIQQVVRGDSAAYFCASSPTKVNSGNTIYFGEGSWLTVV.

This chain joins TRBV19 and TRBJ1-1; D is perhaps TRBD1 (5 bases). The CDR3 consists of 13 residues. Germline loops: CDR1 LNHDA, CDR2 SQIVND (reference sequence). Trimming shortened V by 7 bases and J by 7 bases, and 16 bases separated the two germline ends. CDR3 loop: CASTHGTPSEAFF. The CDR3 nucleotides are TGTGCCAGTACCCACGGGACCCCAAGTGAAGCTTTCTTT.

The chain recombines TRBV4-3 with TRBJ2-5; tentatively, D is TRBD2 (5 bases). V lost 5 bases, J lost 1 base, and 11 bases lay in between. Germline V gene data show CDR1 as LGHNA and CDR2 as YSLEER. The length of the CDR3 is 14 residues. In DNA form, the CDR3 reads TGCGCCAGCAGCAACGGACTCACCCAAGAGACCCAGTACTTC. It is translated as CASSNGLTQETQYF.

The CDR3 loop is CASSLASVSSYNSPLHF. The CDR3 coding sequence is TGTGCCAGCAGCTTGGCCTCGGTGAGCTCCTATAATTCACCCCTCCACTTT. The chain carries TRBV5-6 and TRBJ1-6; D gene ambiguous. The V gene's germline CDR1 is SGHDT and CDR2 YYEEEE. The CDR3 spans 17 residues. Trimming stripped 0 bases from V and 0 bases from J, with 10 bases between.